Listed below are T cell receptor beta chains from one sample, sequenced in a study of blood T cell repertoires in COVID-19. Generated by immunoSEQ multiplex PCR, the TCRdb table keeps only in-frame clones and is missing some. This sample carries about 240,000 clones, about 83% of them seen once, and the ten largest clones take 9% to 15%. Material for sequencing was peripheral blood. The receptors stem from a man older than 75 with acute or convalescent COVID-19. Both conserved end residues are trimmed from each CDR3. A row's size may be missing; if present it is once, few, many or a size class.

J gene	clone size	V gene	CDR3 protein
TRBJ2-1	.	TRBV7-9	ASSIQGYEQF
TRBJ2-2	.	TRBV4-2	ASSQERRDGAGELF
TRBJ1-4	once	TRBV27	ASRFKAGQSSTNEKLF
TRBJ2-3	.	TRBV19	ASSSSGGGDTQY
TRBJ1-2	.	TRBV7-9	ASSLEGGYGYT
TRBJ2-1	.	TRBV6-4	ASSQQGSTSYNEQF
TRBJ2-3	.	TRBV9	ASSLGLAGGTDTQY
TRBJ1-6	.	TRBV7-8	ASSPRADYNSPLH
TRBJ2-7	.	TRBV6-2/TRBV6-3	ASSDPPPGSSSYEQY
TRBJ2-5	.	TRBV6-5	ASSPTGNVRETQY
TRBJ1-6	.	TRBV7-9	ASSSDRAPSPLH
TRBJ2-3	.	TRBV4-3	ASSQDGSFGTQY
TRBJ2-1	.	TRBV19	ATSLDVAGGPKGSSYNEQF
TRBJ1-1	.	TRBV19	ASSTGQNTEAF
TRBJ2-7	once	TRBV6-1	ASSEGVTRFYEQY
TRBJ1-4	.	TRBV14	ASSPGGAVFRQLF
TRBJ1-3	.	TRBV7-2	ASSLASDRTGNTIY
TRBJ2-5	.	TRBV3-1/TRBV3-2	ASSQDWRGQETQY
TRBJ2-2	.	TRBV28	ASSFLQGEPGELF
TRBJ1-2	.	TRBV5-1	ASSLQSGTGDVYGYT
TRBJ1-1	.	TRBV28	ASSPGGASEAF
TRBJ2-5	.	TRBV7-9	ASSLDGLRETQY
TRBJ2-3	.	TRBV21-1	ASSLRDRGSEEDTQY
TRBJ2-5	.	TRBV27	ASSSLPGSQETQY
TRBJ1-6	.	TRBV9	ASSQGTGDSPLH